Each of the 30 T cell receptor beta chains below was sequenced from the same sample in a study of identical twins. MiXCR, applied by TCRdb to the 5' RACE reads, yields one record per CDR3 protein. Altogether roughly 290,000 distinct CDR3 sequences are present, roughly 9% being singletons, with the ten largest covering 7% to 8.5%. A further study also used this sample, focusing on yellow fever vaccine responses in identical twins.

Sequenced sample: CD8+ T cells sorted from blood. Receptors originate from a woman under 30 in good health.

This clonotype has a handful of counts. V and J are TRBV7-9 and TRBJ2-1, with D tentatively TRBD2 (5 bases). The CDR3 is made up of 15 amino acids. Germline lookup yields CDR1 SEHNR and CDR2 FQNEAQ (reference sequence). Trimming pared 7 bases from V and 7 bases from J, leaving 20 bases between. Written as DNA, the CDR3 is TGTGCCAGCATCCCACTACTAGTGTTCGGAAATGAGCAGTTCTTC. It specifies CASIPLLVFGNEQFF.

This clonotype was observed a single time. This may arise from a read error, as a much more abundant clone is one base away. This chain joins TRBV3-1 and TRBJ2-3; D not certain. The CDR3 loop spans 11 amino acids. Per the germline V gene, CDR1 is LGHDT and CDR2 is YNNKEL (reference sequence). The CDR3 region has the DNA TGTGCCAGCAGCCAAGGGGATACGGAGTATTTT. Protein product: CASSQGDTEYF.

This clonotype was observed a handful of times. The chain recombines TRBV9 with TRBJ2-2; no definite D call. V lost 4 bases, J lost 6 bases, and 7 bases lay in between. This CDR3 has 12 residues. Germline V gene lookup returns CDR1 SGDLS and CDR2 YYNGEE. Written as DNA, the CDR3 is TGTGCCAGCAGCCCAGAGGCCGGGGAGCTGTTTTTT. It translates to CASSPEAGELFF.

The chain employs TRBV4-3 and TRBJ1-1; D is undetermined. The V end was cut by 1 base, the J end by 2 bases, with 11 bases between. The CDR3 consists of 15 residues. The germline V gene encodes CDR1 LGHNA and CDR2 YSLEER. This chain's CDR3 is CASSQAPGVNTEAFF. In DNA form, the CDR3 reads TGCGCCAGCAGCCAAGCCCCCGGAGTTAACACTGAAGCTTTCTTT.

CDR3 DNA sequence: TGTGCCAGCACTGGGGGCCCGGAGGCCAATGAGCAGTTCTTC. Protein: CASTGGPEANEQFF. The chain has TRBV6-2 or TRBV6-3 and TRBJ2-1, with a weak D call TRBD1 (6 bases). CDR3 length: 14 amino acids. Trimming shortened V by 7 bases and J by 6 bases, and 16 bases separated the two germline ends. Germline V gene sequence: CDR1 MNHEY, CDR2 SVGEGT.

This clonotype was detected only a few times. J is TRBJ2-3 and V is TRBV24-1, with D possibly matching TRBD2 (5 bases). The CDR3 sequence is 11 residues long. V lost 7 bases and J 9 bases, leaving 10 bases between the germline ends. Germline V gene lookup returns CDR1 KGHDR and CDR2 SFDVKD. CDR3 bases: TGTGCCACCAGCGCCGGCGGGACGCAGTATTTT. Translated, it gives CATSAGGTQYF.

About this clonotype: Sequence at one end of the junction differs from germline and may be a read error. The gene calls are TRBV20-1 and TRBJ2-3; TRBD2 is a possible D gene (5 bases). The V gene's germline CDR1 is DFQATT and CDR2 SNEGSKA (reference sequence). The CDR3 contains 17 residues. The CDR3 DNA is TGCTGTGCTAGAGACTCCCTTGGGGTACTAGTCGCGGATACGCAGTATTTT. Encoded protein: CCARDSLGVLVADTQYF.

This clonotype was seen more than once but under ten times. The chain couples TRBV20-1 to TRBJ2-2; D perhaps matches TRBD2 (6 bases). Trimming shortened V by 4 bases and J by 4 bases, and 19 bases separated the two germline ends. Germline V lookup: CDR1 DFQATT, CDR2 SNEGSKA (reference sequence). CDR3 size: 16 residues. The CDR3 loop is CSATRGVRDLTGELFF. DNA of the CDR3: TGCAGTGCTACCAGAGGCGTGCGGGACCTCACCGGGGAGCTGTTTTTT.

The V gene is TRBV7-9, the J gene TRBJ2-7; a possible D gene is TRBD2 (6 bases). CDR3 size: 15 residues. Trimming shortened V by 1 base and J by 2 bases, and 12 bases separated the two germline ends. Germline V gives CDR1 SEHNR, CDR2 FQNEAQ (reference sequence). The CDR3 sequence is CASSLDPSVTYEQYF. The CDR3 coding sequence is TGTGCCAGCAGCTTAGATCCTAGCGTCACCTACGAGCAGTACTTC.

This chain connects TRBV20-1 to TRBJ2-7, with D unresolved. V was clipped by 0 bases and J by 0 bases, with 6 bases between them. The CDR3 is made up of 13 amino acids. Germline values: CDR1 DFQATT, CDR2 SNEGSKA (reference sequence). The CDR3 spells CSAREFASYEQYF. The CDR3 DNA reads as TGCAGTGCTAGAGAATTCGCCTCCTACGAGCAGTACTTC.

Many counts were recorded for this clonotype. The chain carries TRBV7-8 and TRBJ2-3; 14 bases align to TRBD2. After removal of 2 bases from V and 7 bases from J, the junction contained 8 bases not matched to a gene. The CDR3 length is 17 residues. Germline CDR1 is SGHVS and CDR2 is FQNEAQ. Written as DNA, the CDR3 is TGTGCCAGCAGCTTACAAAAGGGACTAGCGGGAGATAATACGCAGTATTTT. It codes for CASSLQKGLAGDNTQYF. Together with reference TRBV7-8 and TRBJ2-3, the CDR3 gives the full variable domain: GAGVSQSPRYKVAKRGQDVALRCDPISGHVSLFWYQQALGQGPEFLTYFQNEAQLDKSGLPSDRFFAERPEGSVSTLKIQRTQQEDSAVYLCASSLQKGLAGDNTQYFGPGTRLTVL.

The gene calls are TRBV29-1 and TRBJ2-3; tentatively, D is TRBD2 (6 bases). CDR1 is SQVTM and CDR2 is ANQGSEA in the germline V gene. The CDR3 loop spans 14 amino acids. V lost 6 bases and J 0 bases, leaving 13 bases between the germline ends. CDR3 DNA: TGCAGCGTCGGTCCGGGACTCAGCACAGATACGCAGTATTTT. Translated: CSVGPGLSTDTQYF.

This clonotype was counted between two and nine times. This rearrangement joins TRBV7-3 to TRBJ1-1; D gene ambiguous. CDR1 and CDR2 (germline): SGHTA, FQGTGA. The CDR3 is made up of 14 amino acids. The ends were cut back, 5 bases at V and 4 bases at J, with 14 bases in the middle. CDR3 in DNA: TGTGCCAGCAGCATTACGGGCGGGATCACTGAAGCTTTCTTT. Protein product: CASSITGGITEAFF. The full variable domain, with the rest looked up from reference TRBV7-3 and TRBJ1-1, is GAGVSQTPSNKVTEKGKYVELRCDPISGHTALYWYRQSLGQGPEFLIYFQGTGAADDSGLPNDRFFAVRPEGSVSTLKIQRTERGDSAVYLCASSITGGITEAFFGQGTRLTVV.

This clonotype appeared many times. The DNA of the CDR3 is TGTGCCACCAGCAGAGATGGAGGGATAAGCAATCAGCCCCAGCATTTT. Its translation is CATSRDGGISNQPQHF. The chain employs TRBV15 and TRBJ1-5; unclear D gene. Trimming pared 0 bases from V and 1 base from J, leaving 10 bases between. The CDR3 runs 16 residues. Germline CDR1 reads LNHNV; CDR2 reads YYDKDF (reference sequence). Full variable domain (missing parts from reference TRBV15 and TRBJ1-5): DAMVIQNPRYQVTQFGKPVTLSCSQTLNHNVMYWYQQKSSQAPKLLFHYYDKDFNNEADTPDNFQSRRPNTSFCFLDIRSPGLGDTAMYLCATSRDGGISNQPQHFGDGTRLSIL.

The table lists this clonotype with many counts. The chain carries TRBV6-1 and TRBJ2-1; tentatively, D is TRBD2 (5 bases). V lost 6 bases and J lost 7, with 19 bases in between. The V gene's germline CDR1 is MNHNS and CDR2 SASEGT. The CDR3 runs 15 residues. The CDR3, as DNA: TGTGCCAGCAGCCCCCAGCGGACCCCCGGGAATGAGCAGTTCTTC. Amino acids: CASSPQRTPGNEQFF.

This clonotype came up a few times. V usage is TRBV7-2 and J usage is TRBJ2-7; D gene ambiguous. CDR3 length: 13 amino acids. Trimming removed 3 bases at V and 1 base at J, with 7 bases between. Germline CDR1 and CDR2: SGHTA and FQGNSA. This CDR3 is CASSFWGSYEQYF. The CDR3 DNA is TGTGCCAGCAGCTTTTGGGGATCCTACGAGCAGTACTTC.

This clonotype has only a few counts. The CDR3 reads CASSPQNSNQPQHF. CDR3 nucleotide sequence: TGTGCCAGCTCACCGCAGAATAGCAATCAGCCCCAGCATTTT. J is TRBJ1-5 and V is TRBV18; D unresolved. Germline CDR1 KGHSH, CDR2 LQKENI. V lost 3 bases and J lost 0, with 6 bases in between. The CDR3 contains 14 residues.

The rearrangement links TRBV12-3 or TRBV12-4 to TRBJ2-1, with 11 bases aligning to TRBD2. The V and J ends lost 6 bases and 7 bases, in that order; junction bases with no gene match: 5. CDR3 length: 14 residues. The CDR3 sequence is CASRLAGGQNEQFF. CDR3 in DNA: TGTGCCAGCAGGCTAGCGGGGGGTCAGAATGAGCAGTTCTTC.

This clonotype has ten or more counts. V gene TRBV5-4 combines with J gene TRBJ2-1, with 8 positions matching TRBD2. Germline V gene lookup returns CDR1 SGHNT and CDR2 YYREEE (reference sequence). CDR3 length: 13 residues. V lost 2 bases and J lost 9; bases outside the gene matches: 4. This CDR3 reads CASSFSGGAEQFF. In DNA, the CDR3 is TGTGCCAGCAGCTTTTCGGGAGGGGCTGAGCAGTTCTTC. Combining the CDR3 with reference TRBV5-4 and TRBJ2-1 gives the whole variable domain ETGVTQSPTHLIKTRGQQVTLRCSSQSGHNTVSWYQQALGQGPQFIFQYYREEENGRGNFPPRFSGLQFPNYSSELNVNALELDDSALYLCASSFSGGAEQFFGPGTRLTVL.

This clonotype was observed many times. The gene calls are TRBV29-1 and TRBJ1-2; 8 positions agree with TRBD1. Germline V CDR1 and CDR2: SQVTM, ANQGSEA. The CDR3 is 13 residues long. The junction had 7 bases not matched to a gene; V was cut back by 6 bases and J by 4 bases. The CDR3 DNA reads as TGCAGCGTAGAGACAGGGGAGAGCTATGGCTACACCTTC. This encodes CSVETGESYGYTF.

In its sample, this clonotype was seen many times. This rearrangement joins TRBV7-2 to TRBJ2-7; TRBD2 matches at 9 bases. Per germline, CDR1 SGHTA and CDR2 FQGNSA. The CDR3 totals 16 residues. J was trimmed by 0 bases and V by 6 bases; bases with no gene match: 9. The CDR3 protein is CASRVIAGATSYEQYF. Here the CDR3 DNA reads TGTGCCAGCAGAGTAATAGCGGGAGCAACCTCCTACGAGCAGTACTTC.

The J gene is TRBJ2-7, the V gene TRBV2; 7 bases fit TRBD1. Trimming took 7 bases from V and 7 from J; bases not matched to a gene: 4. Germline-derived CDR1 and CDR2 are SNHLY and FYNNEI. The CDR3 sequence is 11 residues long. The CDR3 DNA is TGTGCCAGCAAGGGGGCGCGGGAGCAGTACTTC. Translation: CASKGAREQYF. Using reference TRBV2 and TRBJ2-7 for the parts outside the CDR3, the full variable domain is EPEVTQTPSHQVTQMGQEVILRCVPISNHLYFYWYRQILGQKVEFLVSFYNNEISEKSEIFDDQFSVERPDGSNFTLKIRSTKLEDSAMYFCASKGAREQYFGPGTRLTVT.

In its sample, this clonotype was seen many times. The chain couples TRBV20-1 to TRBJ2-7; D is uncertain. CDR1 and CDR2 (germline): DFQATT, SNEGSKA (reference sequence). CDR3 length equals 16 residues. Trimming left V 0 bases short and J 9 bases short, with 24 bases between. The CDR3 DNA sequence: TGCAGTGCTAGAGATGGTGAGGATCTCCTAAATTGGCGGCAGTACTTC. Residues: CSARDGEDLLNWRQYF.

Only a few counts were recorded for this clonotype. This chain links TRBV20-1 with TRBJ2-7, with 11 bases fitting TRBD2. The V and J ends lost 6 bases and 0 bases, in that order; junction bases with no gene match: 4. CDR1 is DFQATT, CDR2 SNEGSKA, per germline (reference sequence). This CDR3 is 14 amino acids long. CDR3 coding DNA: TGCAGTGCCAGAACTAGCGGGGGCTCCTACGAGCAGTACTTC. Residues: CSARTSGGSYEQYF.

This clonotype was counted at least ten times. V gene TRBV6-2 or TRBV6-3 combines with J gene TRBJ2-1; possible D gene TRBD2, 6 bases. V was shortened by 9 bases and J by 3 bases, with 15 bases between the two germline ends. The CDR3 loop spans 14 amino acids. Germline-derived CDR1 and CDR2 are MNHEY and SVGEGT. The CDR3 nucleotides read TGTGCCAGTTCCACTAGCCTTTTCTACAATGAGCAGTTCTTC. Translating gives CASSTSLFYNEQFF.

In its sample, this clonotype was seen a few times. The J gene is TRBJ2-7, the V gene TRBV7-9; D gene uncertain. Germline lookup yields CDR1 SEHNR and CDR2 FQNEAQ (reference sequence). V lost 11 bases and J 5 bases, leaving 19 bases between the germline ends. The CDR3 loop spans 13 amino acids. The CDR3 spells CASPGEGPNEQYF. In DNA form, the CDR3 reads TGTGCCTCCCCCGGTGAAGGGCCCAACGAGCAGTACTTC.

J is TRBJ1-1 and V is TRBV7-8; 9 nucleotides align to TRBD1. This CDR3 comprises 15 residues. V gave up 4 bases and J gave up 4 bases; unmatched junction bases: 7. Per germline, CDR1 SGHVS and CDR2 FQNEAQ. The CDR3 DNA is TGTGCCAGCAGCTCACAGACAGGGGGTAGCACTGAAGCTTTCTTT. It is translated as CASSSQTGGSTEAFF.

There are many counts of this clonotype. J is TRBJ1-5 and V is TRBV7-2; 9 bases match TRBD1. The CDR3 runs 15 residues. The V gene's germline CDR1 is SGHTA and CDR2 FQGNSA. The J segment lost 5 bases and the V segment lost 4 bases, leaving 6 bases of the junction unmatched. Here the CDR3 reads CASSSGTGLDQPQHF. As DNA, the CDR3 is TGTGCCAGCAGCTCCGGGACAGGGTTAGATCAGCCCCAGCATTTT.

In this sample, this clonotype turned up many times. V usage is TRBV29-1 and J usage is TRBJ2-7, with TRBD2 matching 10 bases. Germline V gene sequence: CDR1 SQVTM, CDR2 ANQGSEA. J lost 4 bases, V lost 4 bases, and 4 bases had no gene match. The CDR3 is made up of 13 amino acids. CDR3 amino acids: CSVGASGSYEQYF. The CDR3 DNA is TGCAGCGTTGGAGCTAGCGGGAGTTACGAGCAGTACTTC.

This chain connects TRBV30 to TRBJ2-1; TRBD2 matches 11 bases. CDR3 length: 17 residues. Unmatched junction bases numbered 11, after V lost 2 bases and J lost 5 bases. Germline lookup yields CDR1 GTSNPN and CDR2 SVGIG (reference sequence). CDR3 residues: CAWSSLAGGPMDNEQFF. CDR3 bases: TGTGCCTGGAGTTCGTTAGCGGGAGGGCCGATGGACAATGAGCAGTTCTTC.